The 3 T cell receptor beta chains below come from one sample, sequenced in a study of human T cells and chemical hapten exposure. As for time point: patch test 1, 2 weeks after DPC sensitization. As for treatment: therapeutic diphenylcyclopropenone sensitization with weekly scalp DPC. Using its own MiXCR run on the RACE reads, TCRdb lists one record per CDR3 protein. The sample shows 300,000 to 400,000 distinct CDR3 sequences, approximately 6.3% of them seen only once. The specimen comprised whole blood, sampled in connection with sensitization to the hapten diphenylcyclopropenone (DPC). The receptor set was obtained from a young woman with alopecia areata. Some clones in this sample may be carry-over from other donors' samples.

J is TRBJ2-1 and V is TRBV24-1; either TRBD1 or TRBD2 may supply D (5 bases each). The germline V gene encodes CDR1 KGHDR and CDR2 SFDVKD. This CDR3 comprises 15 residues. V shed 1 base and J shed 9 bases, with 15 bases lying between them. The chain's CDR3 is CATSDLRDGRGEQFF. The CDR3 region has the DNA TGTGCCACCAGTGATTTAAGGGACGGACGGGGTGAGCAGTTCTTC.

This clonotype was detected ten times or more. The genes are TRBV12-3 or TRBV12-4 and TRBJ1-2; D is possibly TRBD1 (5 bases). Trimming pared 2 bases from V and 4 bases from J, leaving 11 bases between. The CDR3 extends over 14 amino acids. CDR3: CASSLKRGVYGYTF. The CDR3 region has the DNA TGTGCCAGCAGTTTAAAACGAGGGGTCTATGGCTACACCTTC.

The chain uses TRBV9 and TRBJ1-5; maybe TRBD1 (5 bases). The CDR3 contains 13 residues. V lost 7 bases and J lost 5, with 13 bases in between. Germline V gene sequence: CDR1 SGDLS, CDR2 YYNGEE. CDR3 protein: CASSLMGDQPQHF. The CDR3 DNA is TGTGCCAGCTCCCTCATGGGGGATCAGCCCCAGCATTTT.